Listed below are T cell receptor beta chains from one sample, sequenced in a study of cytomegalovirus exposure and HLA in healthy donors. The repertoire was sequenced with immunoSEQ multiplex PCR; TCRdb's copy has only in-frame clones and lacks some. Of 95,000 to 150,000 clones in the sample, roughly 80% are singletons; the top ten hold 2.1%. Sequencing used PBMCs. The receptors shown here come from a man between 25 and 39 years old in good health and CMV-seronegative. Both conserved end residues are part of each CDR3. The order of the fields is V gene, J gene, CDR3 protein.

TRBV27,TRBJ2-3,CASSLSGTGRSTDTQYF
TRBV2,TRBJ2-1,CASSGGSGGPDNEQFF
TRBV27,TRBJ2-1,CASSPLTSGGANNNEQFF
TRBV30,TRBJ2-7,CAWSVGQGRALATYEQYF
TRBV19,TRBJ2-2,CASSPRKRGGNTGELFF
TRBV10-3,TRBJ2-3,CAIRDSGGETDTQYF
TRBV10-2,TRBJ1-3,CASSLQGQGRTIYF
TRBV6-1,TRBJ2-5,CASRHTVETQYF
TRBV11-3,TRBJ2-3,CASSLSLGIGRGSDTQYF
TRBV18,TRBJ1-4,CASSPLPGATSTNEKLFF
TRBV11-2,TRBJ1-1,CASSLIEGQGVNTEAFF
TRBV7-2,TRBJ2-7,CASSEQVASYEQYF
TRBV29-1,TRBJ2-2,CSVHRTGWPGELFF
TRBV28,TRBJ2-7,CASSLPYSNSEQYF
TRBV7-2,TRBJ1-4,CASSSRGFNEKLFF
TRBV5-1,TRBJ2-2,CASSETGNTGELFF
TRBV30,TRBJ2-4,CAWSVLSGGAKRSKNIQYF
TRBV5-1,TRBJ2-2,CASTTGGNTGELFF
TRBV6-5,TRBJ1-3,CASSSSPGQAGNTIYF
TRBV13,TRBJ1-6,CASSLQGGSSYNSPLHF
TRBV28,TRBJ1-2,CASRPTGNYGYTF
TRBV28,TRBJ2-7,CASSFDRRGQGWNEQYF
TRBV10-3,TRBJ2-1,CAISESGSSYNEQFF
TRBV4-3,TRBJ1-1,CASSQDREGTSFF
TRBV7-9,TRBJ2-3,CASSPSAGGGVTQYF
TRBV7-9,TRBJ1-1,CASSTWTGGMNTEAFF